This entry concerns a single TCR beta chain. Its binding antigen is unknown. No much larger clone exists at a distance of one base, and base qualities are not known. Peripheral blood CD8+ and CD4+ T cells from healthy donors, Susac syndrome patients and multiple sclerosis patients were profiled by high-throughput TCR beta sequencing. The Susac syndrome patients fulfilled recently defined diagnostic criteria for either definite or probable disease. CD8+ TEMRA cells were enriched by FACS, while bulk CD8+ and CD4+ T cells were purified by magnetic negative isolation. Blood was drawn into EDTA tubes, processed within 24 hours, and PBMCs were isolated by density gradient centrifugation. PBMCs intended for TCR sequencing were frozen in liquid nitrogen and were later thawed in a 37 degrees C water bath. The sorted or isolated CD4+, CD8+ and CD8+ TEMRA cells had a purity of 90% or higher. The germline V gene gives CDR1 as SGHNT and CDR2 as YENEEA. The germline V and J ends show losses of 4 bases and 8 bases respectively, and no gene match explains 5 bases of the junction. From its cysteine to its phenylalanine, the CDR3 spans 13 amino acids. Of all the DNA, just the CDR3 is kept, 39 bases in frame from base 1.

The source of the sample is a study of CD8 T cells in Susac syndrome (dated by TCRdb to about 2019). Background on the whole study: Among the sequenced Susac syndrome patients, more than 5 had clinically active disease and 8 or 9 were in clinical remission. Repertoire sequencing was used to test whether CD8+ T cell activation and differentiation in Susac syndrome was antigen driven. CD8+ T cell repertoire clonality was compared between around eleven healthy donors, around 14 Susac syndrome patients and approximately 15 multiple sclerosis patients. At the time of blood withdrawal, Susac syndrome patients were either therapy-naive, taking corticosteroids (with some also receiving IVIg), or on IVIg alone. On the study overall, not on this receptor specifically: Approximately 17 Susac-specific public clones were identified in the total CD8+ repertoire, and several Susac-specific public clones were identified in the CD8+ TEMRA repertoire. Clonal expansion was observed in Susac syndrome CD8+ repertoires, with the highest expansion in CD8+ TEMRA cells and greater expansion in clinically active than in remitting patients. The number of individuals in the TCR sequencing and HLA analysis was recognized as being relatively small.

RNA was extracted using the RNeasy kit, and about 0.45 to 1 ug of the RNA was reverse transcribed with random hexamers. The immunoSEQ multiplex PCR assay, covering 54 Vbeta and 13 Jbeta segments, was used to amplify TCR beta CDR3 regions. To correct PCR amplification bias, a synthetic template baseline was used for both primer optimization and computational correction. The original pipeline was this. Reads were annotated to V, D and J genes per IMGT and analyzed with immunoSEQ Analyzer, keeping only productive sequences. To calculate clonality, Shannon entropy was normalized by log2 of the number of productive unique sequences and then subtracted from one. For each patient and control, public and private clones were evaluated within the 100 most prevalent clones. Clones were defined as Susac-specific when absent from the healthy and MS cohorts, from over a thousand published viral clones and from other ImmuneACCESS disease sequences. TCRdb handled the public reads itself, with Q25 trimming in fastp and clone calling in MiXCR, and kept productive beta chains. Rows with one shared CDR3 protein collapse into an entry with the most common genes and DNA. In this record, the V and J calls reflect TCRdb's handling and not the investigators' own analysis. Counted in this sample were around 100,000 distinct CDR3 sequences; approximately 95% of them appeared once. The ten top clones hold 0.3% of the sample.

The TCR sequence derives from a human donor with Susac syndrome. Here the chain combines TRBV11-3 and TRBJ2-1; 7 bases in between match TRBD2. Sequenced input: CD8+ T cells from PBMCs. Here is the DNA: TGTGCCAGCAGCTCCATGGGAGGGGATGAGCAGTTCTTC. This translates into CASSSMGGDEQFF. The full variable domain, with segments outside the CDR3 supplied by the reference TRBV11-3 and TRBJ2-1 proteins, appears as EAGVVQSPRYKIIEKKQPVAFWCNPISGHNTLYWYLQNLGQGPELLIRYENEEAVDDSQLPKDRFSAERLKGVDSTLKIQPAELGDSAVYLCASSSMGGDEQFFGPGTRLTVL.